This is a list of T cell receptor beta chains from one sample in a study of technical replicates of blood from a few donors. Measured with immunoSEQ multiplex PCR; TCRdb has only the in-frame clones, and not every one. The table includes about 97,000 clones, about 95% detected once. Sequenced: T cells isolated from PBMCs. All receptors derive from a human donor in good health. Each CDR3 is given with its conserved first and last residue. The order of the fields is D gene, clone size, V gene, J gene, CDR3 protein, CDR3 DNA. A D gene is named only where the DNA matches it firmly. Some rows mark clone size as missing; the rest say once, few, many or name a class of expanded clone.

D: NA; size: NA; V: TRBV11-3; J: TRBJ2-3; CDR3: CASSTGTDTQYF; DNA: TGTGCCAGCAGCACAGGGACAGATACGCAGTATTTT
D: NA; size: once; V: TRBV6-1; J: TRBJ1-2; CDR3: CASTADRGLFGYTF; DNA: TGTGCCAGCACCGCGGACCGGGGTCTGTTTGGCTACACCTTC
D: TRBD2; size: NA; V: TRBV9; J: TRBJ2-3; CDR3: CASSVERTGGGVDTQYF; DNA: TGTGCCAGCAGCGTAGAACGCACGGGAGGCGGTGTAGATACGCAGTATTTT
D: TRBD2; size: NA; V: TRBV27; J: TRBJ2-7; CDR3: CASSSRPGTSGSYEQYF; DNA: TGTGCCAGCAGTTCCAGGCCCGGGACTAGCGGGAGCTACGAGCAGTACTTC
D: NA; size: NA; V: TRBV6-1; J: TRBJ1-1; CDR3: CASSEGHFQGYTEAFF; DNA: TGTGCCAGCAGTGAAGGTCACTTTCAGGGGTACACTGAAGCTTTCTTT
D: TRBD2; size: NA; V: TRBV2; J: TRBJ2-4; CDR3: CASKTLGGKNIQYF; DNA: TGTGCCAGCAAGACACTGGGAGGGAAAAACATTCAGTACTTC
D: NA; size: NA; V: TRBV6-5; J: TRBJ1-5; CDR3: CASSYYGGDQPQHF; DNA: TGTGCCAGCAGTTATTATGGGGGGGATCAGCCCCAGCATTTT
D: TRBD1; size: once; V: TRBV4-1; J: TRBJ2-1; CDR3: CASSLLGGQGQEQFF; DNA: TGCGCCAGCAGCTTACTCGGGGGACAGGGACAAGAGCAGTTCTTC
D: NA; size: NA; V: TRBV19; J: TRBJ1-1; CDR3: CASFSGNTEAFF; DNA: TGTGCCAGTTTTAGCGGGAACACTGAAGCTTTCTTT
D: NA; size: NA; V: TRBV6-5; J: TRBJ1-2; CDR3: CASKSQVYYGYTF; DNA: TGTGCCAGCAAATCCCAGGTCTACTATGGCTACACCTTC
D: NA; size: NA; V: TRBV6-1; J: TRBJ2-7; CDR3: CASSRGRSSYEQYF; DNA: TGTGCCAGCTCTCGCGGGCGGAGCTCCTACGAGCAGTACTTC
D: NA; size: NA; V: TRBV5-1; J: TRBJ2-1; CDR3: CASSLLASNEQFF; DNA: TGCGCCAGCAGCCTTCTAGCGTCTAATGAGCAGTTCTTC
D: NA; size: NA; V: TRBV9; J: TRBJ2-1; CDR3: CASRDSRDEQFF; DNA: TGTGCCAGCAGGGATAGCCGGGATGAGCAGTTCTTC